The 10 T cell receptor beta chains below were found in one sample sequenced in a study of control samples from healthy donors and cancer patients. Some clones are missing from TCRdb's copy, which holds only in-frame ones; the method was immunoSEQ multiplex PCR. Of about 60,000 clones in the sample, about 92% were seen once. Sequenced material: PBMCs. These receptors originate from a man between 35 and 55 years old with colorectal cancer.

The V gene is TRBV5-4, the J gene TRBJ2-4, with 9 nucleotides matching TRBD2. This CDR3 spans 14 amino acids. Germline lookup yields CDR1 SGHNT and CDR2 YYREEE (reference sequence). Germline trimming cut 2 bases from V and 7 bases from J; bases unmatched to any gene: 4. The chain's CDR3 is CASSLGSGGNIQYF. CDR3 nucleotide sequence: TGTGCCAGCAGCTTAGGTAGCGGGGGTAACATTCAGTACTTC.

The chain is built from TRBV3-1 (or the pseudogene TRBV3-2) and TRBJ2-3, with 7 bases lining up with TRBD1. The V gene end was trimmed by 4 bases and the J gene end by 0 bases; junction bases not matched to a gene: 4. This CDR3 region has 15 residues. Germline loops: CDR1 LGHDT, CDR2 YNNKEL (reference sequence). The CDR3 region is CASSLQGQSTDTQYF. The CDR3 DNA reads TGTGCCAGCAGCCTCCAGGGACAGAGCACAGATACGCAGTATTTT.

The rearrangement uses TRBV4-1 and TRBJ2-5; D remains unclear. The V end was cut by 3 bases, the J end by 5 bases, with 16 bases between. Germline CDR1 and CDR2: MGHRA and YSYEKL. This CDR3 is built from 15 residues. This CDR3 is CASSHTTQEAETQYF. The CDR3 DNA is TGCGCCAGCAGCCATACGACTCAAGAGGCGGAGACCCAGTACTTC.

V and J are TRBV27 and TRBJ2-5; possibly TRBD1 or TRBD2 for D (5 bases each). Per the germline V gene, CDR1 is MNHEY and CDR2 is SMNVEV (reference sequence). The length of the CDR3 is 15 residues. V lost 8 bases and J 5 bases, leaving 21 bases between the germline ends. The CDR3 nucleotides read TGTGCCAGCTGGGACGGCGGCGCCCCAGGGGAGACCCAGTACTTC. This translates into CASWDGGAPGETQYF.

This rearrangement joins TRBV4-2 to TRBJ2-3; D gene uncertain. The CDR3 spans 13 residues. Germline V CDR1 and CDR2: LGHNA, YNFKEQ. The V and J ends lost 0 bases and 4 bases respectively, with 5 bases between them. The CDR3 coding sequence is TGTGCCAGCAGCCAAGATCCGGCAGATACGCAGTATTTT. It is translated as CASSQDPADTQYF.

V is TRBV11-2 and J is TRBJ2-7; 10 nucleotides align to TRBD2. The CDR3 is 14 amino acids. From germline, CDR1 is SGHAT and CDR2 FQNNGV. The CDR3: CAGGERGGLGEQYF. The CDR3 region has the DNA TGTGCTGGCGGGGAGCGGGGGGGCCTGGGTGAGCAGTACTTC.

This clone has only one observation. The chain uses TRBV9 and TRBJ2-7; perhaps TRBD1 as D (6 bases). Germline values: CDR1 SGDLS, CDR2 YYNGEE. V lost 0 bases, J lost 7 bases, and 17 bases lay in between. CDR3 length: 15 residues. CDR3 sequence reads: CASSVGERSRGEQYF. The CDR3 coding sequence is TGTGCCAGCAGCGTAGGGGAAAGGAGCAGGGGTGAGCAGTACTTC.

This sequence joins TRBV3-1 (or the pseudogene TRBV3-2) and TRBJ1-2; D might be TRBD1 (5 bases). This CDR3 has 13 residues. Trimming took off 4 bases at V and 11 bases at J, with 17 bases between the two ends. Looked up from germline, CDR1 is LGHDT and CDR2 is YNNKEL (reference sequence). The CDR3 coding sequence is TGTGCCAGCAGCCGCCGGGATACTGGGGGGTACACCTTC. Its translation is CASSRRDTGGYTF.

The chain joins TRBV30 to TRBJ1-1; 9 nucleotides line up with TRBD1. The CDR3 covers 15 residues. The junction had 9 bases not matched to a gene; V was cut back by 2 bases and J by 5 bases. Germline V CDR1 and CDR2: GTSNPN, SVGIG (reference sequence). The CDR3 loop reads CAWSLGIGQGTEAFF. As DNA, the CDR3 is TGTGCCTGGAGTCTTGGCATTGGACAGGGGACTGAAGCTTTCTTT.

This chain links TRBV18 with TRBJ1-4; TRBD1 matches at 8 bases. V lost 8 bases and J lost 5; bases outside the gene matches: 10. This CDR3 has 15 residues. Germline CDR1 and CDR2: KGHSH and LQKENI. The CDR3 here is CASGGPGGSNEKLFF. In nucleotides, the CDR3 is TGTGCCAGCGGAGGACCAGGGGGCAGCAATGAAAAACTGTTTTTT.